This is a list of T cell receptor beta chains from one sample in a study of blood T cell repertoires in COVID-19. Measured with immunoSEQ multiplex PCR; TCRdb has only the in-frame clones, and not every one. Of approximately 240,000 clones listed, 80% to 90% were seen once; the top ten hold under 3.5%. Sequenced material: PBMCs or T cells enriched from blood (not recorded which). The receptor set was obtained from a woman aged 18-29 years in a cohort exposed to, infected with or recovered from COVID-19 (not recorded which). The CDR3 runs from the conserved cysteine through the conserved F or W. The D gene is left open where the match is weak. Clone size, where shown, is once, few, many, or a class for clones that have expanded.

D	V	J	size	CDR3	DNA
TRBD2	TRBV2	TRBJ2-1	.	CASREGTSGSYNEQFF	TGTGCCAGCAGGGAGGGGACTAGCGGGTCTTACAATGAGCAGTTCTTC
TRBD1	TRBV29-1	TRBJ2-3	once	CSVERWGRGQDSSTDTQYF	TGCAGCGTTGAAAGGTGGGGCAGGGGGCAAGATTCTAGCACAGATACGCAGTATTTT
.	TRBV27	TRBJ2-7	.	CASSLSGTEQYF	TGTGCCAGCAGTTTGTCAGGTACTGAGCAGTACTTC
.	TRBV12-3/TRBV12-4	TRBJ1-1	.	CASAEQGGTEAFF	TGTGCCAGCGCTGAACAGGGCGGCACTGAAGCTTTCTTT
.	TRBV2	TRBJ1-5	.	CASSKGTGNSNQPQHF	TGTGCCAGCAGCAAAGGGACTGGAAATAGCAATCAGCCCCAGCATTTT
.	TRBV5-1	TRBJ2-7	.	CASSLTGADHYEQYF	TGCGCCAGCAGCTTGACAGGTGCGGACCACTACGAGCAGTACTTC
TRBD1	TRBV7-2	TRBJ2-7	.	CASSSSGTGVYEQYF	TGTGCCAGCAGCTCTTCCGGGACAGGGGTCTACGAGCAGTACTTC
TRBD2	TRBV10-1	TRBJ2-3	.	CASSEQAGADKDTDTQYF	TGCGCCAGCAGTGAGCAAGCGGGGGCCGATAAGGACACAGATACGCAGTATTTT
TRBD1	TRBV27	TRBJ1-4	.	CASSKYRDSYNEKLFF	TGTGCCAGCAGTAAATACCGGGACAGCTATAATGAAAAACTGTTTTTT
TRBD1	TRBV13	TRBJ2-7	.	CASTSQDRIYEQYF	TGTGCCAGCACCTCCCAGGACAGGATCTACGAGCAGTACTTC
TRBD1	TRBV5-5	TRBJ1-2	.	CASSLSGQDYGYTF	TGTGCCAGCAGCTTGTCCGGACAGGACTATGGCTACACCTTC
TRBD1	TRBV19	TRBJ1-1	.	CASSERRGLNTEAFF	TGTGCCAGTAGTGAACGGAGGGGGCTGAACACTGAAGCTTTCTTT
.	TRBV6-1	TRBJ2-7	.	CASSETPREHRRGDF	TGTGCCAGCAGTGAAACGCCCCGGGAGCATAGAAGAGGTGACTTC
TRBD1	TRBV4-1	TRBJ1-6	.	CASTAGGTGWESPLHF	TGCGCCAGCACCGCGGGGGGGACAGGTTGGGAATCACCCCTCCACTTT
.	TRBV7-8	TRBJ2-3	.	CASSRYNQGTDTQYF	TGTGCCAGCAGCCGATACAATCAGGGCACAGATACGCAGTATTTT
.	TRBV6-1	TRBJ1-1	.	CASSEGREFLGVNTEAFF	TGTGCCAGCAGTGAGGGACGGGAGTTCCTCGGGGTGAACACTGAAGCTTTCTTT
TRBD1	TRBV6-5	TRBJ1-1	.	CASSYSGNRGTEAFF	TGTGCCAGCAGTTACTCCGGGAACAGGGGGACTGAAGCTTTCTTT
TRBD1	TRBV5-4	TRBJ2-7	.	CASSFRGQGNEQYF	TGTGCCAGCAGCTTTCGGGGACAGGGGAACGAGCAGTACTTC
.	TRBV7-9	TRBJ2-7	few	CASSPSYEQYF	TGTGCCAGCAGCCCATCCTACGAGCAGTACTTC
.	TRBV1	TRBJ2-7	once	CTSSFAGGRVYEQYF	TGCACCAGCAGCTTTGCGGGAGGGCGCGTCTACGAGCAGTACTTC
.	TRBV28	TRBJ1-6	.	CASRLVGYSPLHF	TGTGCCAGCAGGTTGGTCGGGTATTCACCCCTCCACTTT
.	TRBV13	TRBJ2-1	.	CASSSSGLADNEQFF	TGTGCCAGCAGTTCTAGTGGGTTAGCGGACAATGAGCAGTTCTTC
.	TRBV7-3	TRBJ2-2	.	CASSLTVATNTGELFF	TGTGCCAGCAGCTTAACCGTTGCTACGAACACCGGGGAGCTGTTTTTT
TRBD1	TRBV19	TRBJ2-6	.	CASSRRTGGLEANVLTF	TGTGCCAGTAGTAGGCGGACAGGGGGGCTTGAGGCCAACGTCCTGACTTTC
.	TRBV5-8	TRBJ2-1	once	CASSSGLITSNEQFF	TGTGCCAGCAGCTCAGGACTAATCACATCCAATGAGCAGTTCTTC
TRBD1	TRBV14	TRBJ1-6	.	CASSQPGQGPYNSPLHF	TGTGCCAGCAGCCAACCGGGACAGGGTCCCTATAATTCACCCCTCCACTTT
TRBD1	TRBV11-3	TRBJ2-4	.	CASSLGQRDREENIQYF	TGTGCCAGCAGCTTAGGGCAGAGGGACAGGGAAGAAAACATTCAGTACTTC
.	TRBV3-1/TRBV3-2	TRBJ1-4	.	CASSRVGSPNEKLFF	TGTGCCAGCAGCCGAGTGGGCAGCCCGAATGAAAAACTGTTTTTT
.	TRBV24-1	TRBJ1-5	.	CATSGGGSNQPQHF	TGTGCCACCAGTGGAGGGGGTAGCAATCAGCCCCAGCATTTT